This TCR beta chain originates from a study of shared clonotypes between healthy human individuals. Findings and caveats of the study: Clonotype sharing across donors was expected to vary with sequencing depth. Shared across a handful of donors were around 5% of the naive CD4 clonotypes. Shared clonotypes across all four donors exceeded non-shared ones in generation probability.

CD45RO-negative CD8 cells positively selected for CCR7 made up the naive population, which excluded terminally differentiated effector memory CD45RA+ cells. With 1 base removed from V and 4 bases from J, the gap between germline ends came to 4 bases. The CDR3 runs to 12 residues. Germline V lookup: CDR1 MGHDK, CDR2 SYGVNS. About this clone: Its antigen is still unknown. This CDR3 is also generated by other DNA sequences in the sample.

Assay: immunoSEQ multiplex PCR; the TCRdb copy retains only in-frame clones and omits some. The table lists about 580,000 clones, roughly 98% of them singletons, with approximately 0.3% in the top ten. The specimen was naive CD8+ T cells sorted from blood. The chain has TRBV25-1 and TRBJ1-1; D uncertain. The TCR comes from a man aged 30 to 39 in good health. The DNA of the CDR3 is TGTGCCAGCAGTGAATCCGGCACTGAAGCTTTCTTT. It specifies CASSESGTEAFF.